Given below is one T cell receptor (beta chain) in context. Its antigen is unknown. Isolated RNA was reverse transcribed into cDNA used as the sequencing template. Only in-frame clones appear in the TCRdb table, and some are missing; sequencing was by immunoSEQ multiplex PCR. The sample shows roughly 250,000 clones, around two thirds of them seen only once. With V trimmed by 8 bases and J by 0 bases, 6 bases remained unmatched. CDR3 length: 14 residues. Germline lookup yields CDR1 SGHAT and CDR2 FQNNGV. The record originates from a study of CD8+ T cells in alopecia areata. Across the study: Each day, treated patients took oral tofacitinib twice, at 5 to 10 mg per dose. Study results and limitations: For lesional scalp, especially alopecia totalis/universalis, clonality was higher than in normal scalp. The study found TCR sharing across patients less clear than in mice, possibly for HLA reasons.

Alopecia areata patients provided lesional scalp punch biopsies and peripheral blood. This TCR came from a human donor with alopecia areata. The specimen comprised CD4+ T cells sorted from blood, sampled at week 0. The chain recombines TRBV11-2 with TRBJ2-7, with 8 bases aligning to TRBD1. CDR3: CASQGATSSYEQYF. The CDR3, as DNA: TGTGCCAGCCAGGGGGCCACCAGCTCCTACGAGCAGTACTTC.